The source of this TCR beta chain is a study of beta chain features in type 1 diabetes (dated by TCRdb to between 2017 and 2018). General notes on the study: Patients and healthy donors did not differ in mean age, gender distribution, total cell number or subset yield. A total of 100 million to 110 million sorted cells were examined across all samples, and a strong correlation was observed between cell number per subset and RNA yield. In the study, TCRB repertoires of sorted circulating CD4+ T cell subsets from recently diagnosed type 1 diabetes patients were compared with those of matched healthy donors. Regulatory and stem cell-like memory subsets were obtained from only 8 patients and roughly eight healthy donors, while naive and central memory subsets were obtained from all 30 or so donors.

Here is what the overall study found, with its caveats: A moderate but significant shortening of TCRB CDR3 length was observed in type 1 diabetes patients in all four CD4+ subsets. At VDJ recombination sites, type 1 diabetes patients had fewer insertions and more deleted nucleotides, which implies abnormalities in thymic rearrangement. Because cDNA was sequenced instead of genomic DNA, activated cells with high expression could be over-represented, although the groups did not differ in activation or CD3 levels. Because small numbers of individuals were included in the HLA sub-analyses, any influence of HLA type on TCRB rearrangement was left unresolved. Naive, central memory and regulatory TCRB repertoires appeared to be more similar among patients than among healthy donors. Shorter templates might have been favored by PCR, but patient and control samples were amplified and corrected together, so both groups would have been affected equally by any skew.

The High Capacity cDNA Reverse Transcription Kit was used to reverse transcribe all of the isolated RNA, meaning that expressed TCRB transcripts were what got sequenced. Deep immunoSEQ sequencing was applied to naive, central memory and regulatory T cell samples, giving an average of around 3.8 million total reads per sample. Sorted cells were lysed in RLT buffer, and RNA was extracted using DNase-treated RNeasy Micro or Mini kits according to cell number. To prevent cross-contamination, every cell subset was processed on its own, while patient and healthy donor samples were processed together. TCRB sequences were amplified from cDNA with the immunoSEQ multiplex PCR, producing 87-bp fragments spanning the CDR3 region. Amplicons were sequenced on the Illumina HiSeq platform. The study's processing was this. PCR bias was computationally corrected using synthetic template baselines, reads within Hamming distance 2 were collapsed, and singletons that could not be merged were discarded. Reads were aligned against IMGT so that V, D and J genes, CDR3 length and insertions or deletions at six rearrangement sites could be assigned. Within each subset, clonotype counts were normalized to sorted cell number, and only after that were true diversity and Gini coefficients computed with the tcR R package. Repertoire sharing was quantified using the overlap coefficient calculated on TCRB nucleotide sequences. Out-of-frame TCRB sequences from naive cells were analyzed as a proxy for the pre-selection repertoire. TCRdb carries this immuneACCESS record with in-frame sequences only. Its versions omit some clonotypes, under half of them owing to an unresolved V gene in the studies checked, with the rest unexplained. V and J calls plus clone size are reproduced from that table; the DNA served to infer D and trimming. For this sample the table gives hundreds of thousands of clones, of which under 13% were detected only once. The ten largest make up around 0.017% of the sample.

A few counts support this clone. Its antigen has not been determined. The record has no base qualities; no much larger clone is one base away. Each donor gave one peripheral blood draw, about 110 mL on average, collected into heparinised tubes. Using a panel that included CD45RO, CCR7, CD25, CD127, CD95 and CD27, naive, central memory, regulatory and stem cell-like memory CD4+ T cells were sorted on a BD FACSAria II. All sorted populations exceeded 95% purity. Right away, PBMCs were isolated by Lymphoprep density gradient centrifugation and were stained directly, with no culture step. Samples were stained and sorted in pairs, with one healthy donor and one patient per experiment, so that batch effects were minimized. This clonotype was obtained from a man aged 25 to 45 with type 1 diabetes. Material for sequencing was naive CD4+ T cells from blood. What the cell subset or site label conveys for this sample: true naive CD4+ T cells.

This receptor carries the CDR3 CASSLAVRETQYF. The nucleotide sequence reads as follows: TGTGCCAGCAGCTTAGCAGTGAGAGAGACCCAGTACTTC. Rearrangement joined TRBV7-6 to TRBJ2-5; the D gene cannot be resolved reliably. CDR1 and CDR2 (SGHVS, FNYEAQ) derive from the germline V gene. The junction carries 6 bases between V and J, which are trimmed by 0 bases and 4 bases respectively. Spanning cysteine to phenylalanine, the CDR3 consists of 13 amino acids. Only the CDR3 region is kept as DNA, spanning 39 bases read in frame from base 1.